Below are 28 T cell receptor beta chains sequenced from a single sample in a study of identical twins. TCRdb re-derived calls from the 5' RACE reads in MiXCR, one entry per CDR3 protein. The sample lists approximately 600,000 distinct CDR3 sequences, just under 10% occurring once. The same data also contributed to another study, on yellow fever vaccine responses in identical twins.

Specimen: PBMCs. The source of these receptors is a young woman in good health.

The chain has TRBV28 and TRBJ2-3; D possibly corresponds to TRBD2 (5 bases). V lost 6 bases and J lost 2, with 18 bases in between. Germline V gives CDR1 MDHEN, CDR2 SYDVKM. CDR3 size: 16 residues. The chain's CDR3 is CASRFAAGSSTDTQYF. In DNA, the CDR3 is TGTGCCAGCAGGTTCGCGGCGGGCTCGTCCACAGATACGCAGTATTTT.

This clonotype came up many times. For the CDR3, the DNA is TGCAGCGTTGAAGGGGGGGTCGGCGGCAGCTCCTACAATGAGCAGTTCTTC. Translated: CSVEGGVGGSSYNEQFF. The V call is TRBV29-1, the J call TRBJ2-1, with D possibly matching TRBD2 (6 bases). V lost 1 base, J lost 0 bases, and 16 bases lay in between. Germline V gives CDR1 SQVTM, CDR2 ANQGSEA. The CDR3 sequence is 17 residues long.

This clonotype was observed at least ten times. The rearrangement joins TRBV12-3 or TRBV12-4 to TRBJ2-1; the D gene is possibly TRBD1 (6 bases). There are 13 residues in the CDR3. With 3 bases removed from V and 10 bases from J, the gap between germline ends came to 13 bases. CDR3 in amino acids: CASSFAGVLEQFF. The CDR3 DNA is TGTGCCAGCAGTTTTGCAGGGGTACTAGAGCAGTTCTTC.

To note about this clonotype: The junction departs from the called germline gene at one end, perhaps through a read error. The V and J genes are TRBV5-1 and TRBJ2-3; 8 positions match TRBD1. Germline V lookup: CDR1 SGHRS, CDR2 YFSETQ. The CDR3 is made up of 16 amino acids. This chain's CDR3 is CASRLDGQGSGDTQYF. DNA of the CDR3: TGCGCCAGCCGCTTGGATGGACAGGGTTCGGGGGATACCCAGTATTTT. The variable domain in full, with the rest retrieved from reference TRBV5-1 and TRBJ2-3, is KAGVTQTPRYLIKTRGQQVTLSCSPISGHRSVSWYQQTPGQGLQFLFEYFSETQRNKGNFPGRFSGRQFSNSRSEMNVSTLELGDSALYLCASRLDGQGSGDTQYFGPGTRLTVL.

The chain uses TRBV20-1 and TRBJ2-3, with 10 positions matching TRBD2. This CDR3 is 14 amino acids long. J lost 3 bases, V lost 4 bases, and 4 bases had no gene match. The germline V gene encodes CDR1 DFQATT and CDR2 SNEGSKA (reference sequence). The CDR3 loop is CSAKNSGGTDTQYF. The CDR3 DNA reads as TGCAGTGCTAAAAATAGCGGGGGGACAGATACGCAGTATTTT.

This clonotype was seen a few times. This sequence joins TRBV6-1 and TRBJ2-1; 10 bases are a match to TRBD2. V was pared by 6 bases and J by 5 bases, with 10 bases of the junction left unmatched. Germline V gene sequence: CDR1 MNHNS, CDR2 SASEGT. This CDR3 has 16 residues. CDR3 sequence: CASSHTGTSDDNEQFF. The CDR3 coding sequence is TGTGCCAGCAGCCATACCGGGACTAGCGACGACAATGAGCAGTTCTTC.

The chain couples TRBV24-1 to TRBJ2-1; D gene ambiguous. Germline lookup yields CDR1 KGHDR and CDR2 SFDVKD. V was pared by 4 bases and J by 7 bases, with 4 bases between. This CDR3 comprises 11 residues. CDR3: CATSDLNEQFF. CDR3 sequence (DNA): TGTGCCACCAGTGACCTTAATGAGCAGTTCTTC.

The V and J genes are TRBV2 and TRBJ2-7; D is possibly TRBD1 (6 bases). Germline assignment: CDR1 SNHLY and CDR2 FYNNEI. There are 15 residues in the CDR3. Trimming stripped 3 bases from V and 0 bases from J, with 12 bases between. Here the CDR3 DNA reads TGTGCCAGCAGTGAGACAGGCGTCAGCTCCTACGAGCAGTACTTC. This gives the protein CASSETGVSSYEQYF.

The CDR3 sequence is CASSHPWQGLAITDEQFF. CDR3 coding DNA: TGTGCCAGCAGCCATCCCTGGCAGGGTTTGGCAATTACGGATGAGCAGTTCTTC. This chain links TRBV3-1 with TRBJ2-1, with D perhaps matching TRBD1 (5 bases). CDR1 is LGHDT and CDR2 is YNNKEL in the germline V gene (reference sequence). Trimming removed 3 bases at V and 8 bases at J, with 26 bases between. This CDR3 spans 18 amino acids.

Ten or more counts support this clonotype. The chain carries TRBV10-3 and TRBJ2-1, with 9 bases aligning to TRBD2. Per germline, CDR1 ENHRY and CDR2 SYGVKD. The CDR3 is 14 amino acids. Trimming removed 7 bases from V and 2 bases from J; junction bases left unmatched: 3. The CDR3 DNA reads as TGTGCCATCACTAGCGGGGATCCCTACAATGAGCAGTTCTTC. Translated, it gives CAITSGDPYNEQFF.

J is TRBJ2-1 and V is TRBV20-1; 10 nucleotides agree with TRBD2. Germline V CDR1 and CDR2: DFQATT, SNEGSKA (reference sequence). The CDR3 consists of 15 residues. The V and J ends lost 5 bases and 9 bases, in that order; junction bases with no gene match: 13. The CDR3 bases are TGCAGTGCTTGGACTAGCGGAACCACAGGCACTGAGCAGTTCTTC. Its protein product is CSAWTSGTTGTEQFF.

The chain joins TRBV20-1 to TRBJ2-3; no definite D call. Between the trimmed V and J ends, which lost 3 bases and 2 bases, there was a span of 9 bases. The CDR3 runs 13 residues. CDR1 is DFQATT and CDR2 is SNEGSKA in the germline V gene (reference sequence). The CDR3 sequence is CSASAGYTDTQYF. In nucleotides, the CDR3 is TGCAGTGCTAGTGCCGGGTACACAGATACGCAGTATTTT.

There are many counts of this clonotype. The chain links TRBV7-9 to TRBJ2-3; 9 nucleotides align to TRBD2. V lost 1 base, J lost 1 base, and 6 bases stayed unmatched. Germline lookup yields CDR1 SEHNR and CDR2 FQNEAQ (reference sequence). The CDR3 has 17 residues. Here the CDR3 reads CASSLVLSSGGTDTQYF. CDR3 nucleotides: TGTGCCAGCAGCTTAGTCCTGTCTAGCGGGGGCACAGATACGCAGTATTTT.

This clonotype was found many times. The chain is built from TRBV3-1 and TRBJ2-3; TRBD2 might be the D (5 bases). Looked up from germline, CDR1 is LGHDT and CDR2 is YNNKEL (reference sequence). The CDR3 totals 14 residues. Trimming took off 0 bases at V and 3 bases at J, with 7 bases between the two ends. The DNA for the CDR3 is TGTGCCAGCAGCCAAGATTCGGGGACAGATACGCAGTATTTT. Translated, it gives CASSQDSGTDTQYF.

In its sample, this clonotype was seen many times. The chain is built from TRBV2 and TRBJ2-1; D is possibly TRBD1 (5 bases). From germline, CDR1 is SNHLY and CDR2 FYNNEI. Trimming stripped 4 bases from V and 6 bases from J, with 13 bases between. The CDR3 extends over 14 amino acids. The CDR3 coding sequence is TGTGCCAGCAGTGGGCAGGGAATTGGCAATGAGCAGTTCTTC. Translation: CASSGQGIGNEQFF.

The chain has TRBV20-1 and TRBJ2-5; D gene unclear. From germline, CDR1 is DFQATT and CDR2 SNEGSKA (reference sequence). Trimming removed 6 bases at V and 5 bases at J, with 7 bases between. CDR3 size: 10 residues. The CDR3 sequence: CSAPVETQYF. DNA of the CDR3: TGCAGTGCCCCCGTGGAGACCCAGTACTTC.

This clonotype was observed a handful of times. The V call is TRBV11-3, the J call TRBJ2-1; TRBD2 agrees at 7 bases. CDR1 is SGHNT and CDR2 is YENEEA in the germline V gene. The CDR3 consists of 15 residues. V was pared by 5 bases and J by 2 bases, with 6 bases of the junction left unmatched. The CDR3 DNA follows: TGTGCCAGCAGCACCAGGCTAGCGGCCTACAATGAGCAGTTCTTC. It is translated as CASSTRLAAYNEQFF.

This clonotype was counted at least ten times. J is TRBJ2-5 and V is TRBV12-3 or TRBV12-4, with TRBD1 as a possible D gene (6 bases). V lost 6 bases and J 3 bases, leaving 14 bases between the germline ends. The CDR3 has 14 residues. CDR3 DNA: TGTGCCAGCAGACCGACAGGTCCAAAAGAGACCCAGTACTTC. Amino acids: CASRPTGPKETQYF.

V gene TRBV29-1 combines with J gene TRBJ2-1; D may be TRBD2 (6 bases). The ends were cut back, 4 bases at V and 8 bases at J, with 18 bases in the middle. This CDR3 contains 14 residues. Looked up from germline, CDR1 is SQVTM and CDR2 is ANQGSEA. CDR3 nucleotide sequence: TGCAGCGTTGGAGGACTACCGACCGACGATGAGCAGTTCTTC. Translated: CSVGGLPTDDEQFF.

This clonotype was seen many times. The V gene is TRBV4-3, the J gene TRBJ2-1, with D perhaps matching TRBD2 (5 bases). The CDR3 length is 14 residues. The V gene lost 1 base and the J gene lost 8 bases, with 12 bases spanning the gap. Germline CDR1 LGHNA, CDR2 YSLEER. The CDR3 DNA reads as TGCGCCAGCAGCCAAGCCGGAGGAGCGTATGAGCAGTTCTTC. Translating gives CASSQAGGAYEQFF.

The rearrangement uses TRBV10-3 and TRBJ2-5, with TRBD2 matching over 8 bases. The CDR3 is 13 residues long. Looked up from germline, CDR1 is ENHRY and CDR2 is SYGVKD. The V and J ends lost 6 bases and 5 bases, in that order; junction bases with no gene match: 5. The DNA of the CDR3 is TGTGCCATCAGAGCGGGGGCGGTGGAGACCCAGTACTTC. This codes for CAIRAGAVETQYF.

This clonotype occurred a few times. The chain carries TRBV29-1 and TRBJ2-7, with a tentative D call TRBD1 (6 bases). V gave up 3 bases and J gave up 1 base, with 13 bases separating them. There are 14 residues in the CDR3. The germline gives CDR1 SQVTM, CDR2 ANQGSEA. In nucleotides, the CDR3 is TGCAGCGTTGATTTTGTGGACAGATCCTACGAGCAGTACTTC. Its translation: CSVDFVDRSYEQYF.

This clonotype has just a few counts. The chain uses TRBV2 and TRBJ2-7; D remains ambiguous. From germline, CDR1 is SNHLY and CDR2 FYNNEI. Trimming cost V 7 bases and J 2 bases, with 21 bases left between them. The CDR3 contains 16 residues. For the CDR3, the DNA is TGTGCCAGCACGAGAGAGCGATACTCCTCGACCTACGAGCAGTACTTC. Translating it yields CASTRERYSSTYEQYF.

In this sample, this clonotype turned up a few times. The chain uses TRBV20-1 and TRBJ2-1; a possible D gene is TRBD2 (5 bases). V lost 2 bases and J lost 0, with 8 bases in between. This CDR3 contains 14 residues. Germline V gene data show CDR1 as DFQATT and CDR2 as SNEGSKA (reference sequence). The CDR3 DNA reads as TGCAGTGCTAGACCTAGCTACTCCTACAATGAGCAGTTCTTC. It specifies CSARPSYSYNEQFF.

In this sample, this clonotype turned up many times. This sequence joins TRBV6-5 and TRBJ2-3; D assignment may be TRBD1 or TRBD2 (5 bases each). The CDR3 consists of 16 residues. Germline loops: CDR1 MNHEY, CDR2 SVGAGI. Trimming took off 0 bases at V and 1 base at J, with 11 bases between the two ends. The CDR3 reads CASSYSGDLGTDTQYF. The CDR3 DNA reads TGTGCCAGCAGTTACTCGGGGGATTTGGGCACAGATACGCAGTATTTT.

This clonotype has ten or more counts. The chain recombines TRBV4-3 with TRBJ2-1; D might be TRBD1 (6 bases). The length of the CDR3 is 16 residues. The V end lost 0 bases, the J end lost 1 base, and 10 bases lay between the germline ends. Germline CDR1 and CDR2: LGHNA and YSLEER. DNA for the CDR3: TGCGCCAGCAGCCAAGATGGGCAGGGGTCCTACAATGAGCAGTTCTTC. It codes for CASSQDGQGSYNEQFF.

This clonotype was counted only a few times. This chain joins TRBV7-6 and TRBJ2-2; D is unclear. With 3 bases removed from V and 6 bases from J, the gap between germline ends came to 11 bases. CDR1 is SGHVS and CDR2 is FNYEAQ in the germline V gene. This CDR3 has 14 amino acids. The CDR3 sequence: CASSLPRASGELFF. CDR3 DNA: TGTGCCAGCAGCTTGCCTAGGGCATCCGGGGAGCTGTTTTTT.

This clonotype turned up a few times. This chain links TRBV10-3 with TRBJ2-5; 12 bases are shared with TRBD2. The CDR3 totals 16 residues. The V gene end was trimmed by 3 bases and the J gene end by 2 bases; junction bases not matched to a gene: 4. CDR1 is ENHRY, CDR2 SYGVKD, per germline. The CDR3 region has the DNA TGTGCCATCAGTGAATCAGGACTAGCGGGACAAGAGACCCAGTACTTC. This gives the protein CAISESGLAGQETQYF.